This T cell receptor (beta chain) was recovered during a study of cytomegalovirus exposure and HLA in healthy donors. About this clone itself: Its specificity is not known.

The germline V gene has CDR1 SQVTM and CDR2 ANQGSEA. This CDR3 comprises 14 residues. V lost 6 bases and J lost 8; bases outside the gene matches: 12. The study drew the donors from its approximately 110-subject validation cohort, separate from the roughly 670-subject first cohort. Findings and limits, study-wide: The study flagged 150 to 200 TCR beta chains as cytomegalovirus-associated. TCR sequences were mostly rare, though some public TCRs occurred in many donors.

The table came from immunoSEQ multiplex PCR; TCRdb's copy has only in-frame clones and leaves some out. Here the sample spans some 260,000 clones, roughly nine tenths being singletons. Sequencing was performed on PBMCs. The sequence was obtained from a man aged 18 to 29 in good health and CMV-seropositive. The chain has TRBV29-1 and TRBJ1-4; 7 nucleotides match TRBD1. In nucleotides, the CDR3 is TGCAGCGTCCTGGGGCCCTTGACAGGGGAAAAACTGTTTTTT. This gives the protein CSVLGPLTGEKLFF.